This T cell receptor (beta chain) originates from a study of cytomegalovirus exposure and HLA in healthy donors. CDR1 is SGHVS and CDR2 is FNYEAQ in the germline V gene. This CDR3 has 13 residues. Trimming removed 3 bases from V and 5 bases from J, with 10 bases in between. The PCR contained 60 Vbeta and 13 Jbeta primers. Sequencing was performed with immunoSEQ multiplex PCR; in TCRdb, only in-frame clones are kept and a portion is missing. The repertoire holds fewer than 200,000 clones, with roughly 85% as singletons. The sequenced sample was PBMCs. The sequence was obtained from a woman aged 18-35 years in good health and CMV-seronegative. The chain has TRBV7-6 and TRBJ1-1; D ambiguous. CDR3 DNA sequence: TGTGCCAGCAGCTTTCAGGAGGGAACTGAAGCTTTCTTT. Encoded protein: CASSFQEGTEAFF.